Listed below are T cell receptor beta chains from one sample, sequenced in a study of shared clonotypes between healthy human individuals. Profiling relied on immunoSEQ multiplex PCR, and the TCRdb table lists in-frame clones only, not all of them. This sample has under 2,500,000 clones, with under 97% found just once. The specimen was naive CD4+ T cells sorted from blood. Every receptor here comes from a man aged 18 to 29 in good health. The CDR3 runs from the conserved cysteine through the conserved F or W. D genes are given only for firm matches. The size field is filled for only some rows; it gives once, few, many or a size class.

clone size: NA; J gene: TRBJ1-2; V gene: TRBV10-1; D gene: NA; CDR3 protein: CASSLDRTYGYTF; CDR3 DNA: TGCGCCAGCAGTTTAGACAGGACCTATGGCTACACCTTC
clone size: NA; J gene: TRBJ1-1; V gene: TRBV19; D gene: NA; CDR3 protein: CASISGAPGQGNTEAFF; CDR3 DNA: TGTGCCAGTATATCCGGGGCTCCGGGACAAGGGAACACTGAAGCTTTCTTT
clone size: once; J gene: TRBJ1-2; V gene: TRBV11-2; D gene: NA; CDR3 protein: CASSLGPIPPYGYTF; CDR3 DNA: TGTGCCAGCAGCTTAGGTCCAATACCTCCTTATGGCTACACCTTC
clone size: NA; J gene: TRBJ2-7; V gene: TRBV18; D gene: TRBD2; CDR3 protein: CASSPLTSGRGYEQYF; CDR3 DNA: TGTGCCAGCTCACCTCTTACTAGCGGGAGGGGGTACGAGCAGTACTTC
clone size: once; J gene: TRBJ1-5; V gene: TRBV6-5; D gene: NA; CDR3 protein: CASRSGGNQPQHF; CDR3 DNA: TGTGCCAGCCGTTCCGGGGGTAATCAGCCCCAGCATTTT
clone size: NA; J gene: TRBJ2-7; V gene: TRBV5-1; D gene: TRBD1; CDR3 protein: CASSSGTGTGGNEQYF; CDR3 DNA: TGCGCCAGCAGCTCGGGGACAGGGACAGGGGGAAACGAGCAGTACTTC
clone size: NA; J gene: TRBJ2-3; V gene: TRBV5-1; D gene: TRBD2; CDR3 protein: CASSLGEGNTDTQYF; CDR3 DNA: TGCGCCAGCAGCTTAGGGGAGGGGAACACAGATACGCAGTATTTT
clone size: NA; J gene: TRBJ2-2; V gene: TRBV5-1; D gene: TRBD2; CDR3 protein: CASSLGGSNTGELFF; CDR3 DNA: TGCGCCAGCAGCCTAGGCGGGAGCAATACCGGGGAGCTGTTTTTT
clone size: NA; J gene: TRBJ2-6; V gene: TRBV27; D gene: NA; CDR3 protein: CASSFVPGRSSGANVLTF; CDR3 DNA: TGTGCCAGCAGTTTCGTGCCGGGACGGAGCTCTGGGGCCAACGTCCTGACTTTC
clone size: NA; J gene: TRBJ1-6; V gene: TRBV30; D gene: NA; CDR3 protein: CAWSSGGLSPLHF; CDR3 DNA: TGTGCCTGGAGTTCGGGGGGGCTTTCACCCCTCCACTTT
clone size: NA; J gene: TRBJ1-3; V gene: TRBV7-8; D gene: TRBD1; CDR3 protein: CASSDGQGTGNTIYF; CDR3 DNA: TGTGCCAGCAGCGATGGACAGGGAACCGGAAACACCATATATTTT
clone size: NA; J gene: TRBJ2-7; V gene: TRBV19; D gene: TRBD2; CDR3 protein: CASSIFGTSVRGEQYF; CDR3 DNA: TGTGCCAGTAGTATATTCGGGACTAGCGTCAGGGGGGAGCAGTACTTC
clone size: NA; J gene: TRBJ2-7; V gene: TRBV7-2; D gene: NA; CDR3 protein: CASSLVPQGYEQYF; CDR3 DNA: TGTGCCAGCAGCTTAGTACCCCAGGGGTACGAGCAGTACTTC
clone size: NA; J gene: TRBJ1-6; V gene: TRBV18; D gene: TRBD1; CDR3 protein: CASSLSTGDLNSPLHF; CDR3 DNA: TGTGCCAGCTCTCTTTCGACAGGGGACTTAAATTCACCCCTCCACTTT
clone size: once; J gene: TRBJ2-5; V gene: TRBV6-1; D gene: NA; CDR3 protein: CASRRGLSGETQYF; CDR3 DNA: TGTGCCAGCCGACGGGGGCTCTCCGGGGAGACCCAGTACTTC
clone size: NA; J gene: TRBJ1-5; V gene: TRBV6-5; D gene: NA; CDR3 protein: CASRSGRTGDQPQHF; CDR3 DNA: TGTGCCAGCAGATCAGGACGGACGGGGGACCAGCCCCAGCATTTT
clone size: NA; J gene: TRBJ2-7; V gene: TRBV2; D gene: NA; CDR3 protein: CASMPGAYEQYF; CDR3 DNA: TGTGCCAGCATGCCAGGGGCCTACGAGCAGTACTTC
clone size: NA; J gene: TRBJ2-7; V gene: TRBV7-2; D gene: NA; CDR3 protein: CASSLYPSLSSYEQYF; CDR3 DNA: TGTGCCAGCAGCTTATATCCTAGTCTCTCCTCCTACGAGCAGTACTTC
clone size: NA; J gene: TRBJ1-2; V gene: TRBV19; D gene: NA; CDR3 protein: CASTGADYGYTF; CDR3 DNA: TGTGCCAGTACGGGGGCGGACTATGGCTACACCTTC
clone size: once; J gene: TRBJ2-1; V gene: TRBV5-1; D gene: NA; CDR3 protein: CASSLDRLWNPNEQFF; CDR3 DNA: TGCGCCAGCAGCTTGGACCGCCTGTGGAATCCCAATGAGCAGTTCTTC
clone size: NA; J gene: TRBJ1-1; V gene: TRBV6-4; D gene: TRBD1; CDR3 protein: CASSADRGTEAFF; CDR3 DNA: TGTGCCAGCAGTGCGGACAGGGGCACTGAAGCTTTCTTT
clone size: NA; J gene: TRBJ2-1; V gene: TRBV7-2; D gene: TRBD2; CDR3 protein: CASSASLAGGLNEQFF; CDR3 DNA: TGTGCCAGCAGCGCCTCCCTAGCGGGAGGGCTAAATGAGCAGTTCTTC
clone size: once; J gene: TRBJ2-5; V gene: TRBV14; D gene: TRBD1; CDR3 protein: CASSQGTGAQETQYF; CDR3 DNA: TGTGCCAGCAGCCAAGGGACAGGGGCCCAAGAGACCCAGTACTTC
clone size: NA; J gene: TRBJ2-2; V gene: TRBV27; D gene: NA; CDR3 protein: CASSPLSSGELFF; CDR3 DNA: TGTGCCAGCAGCCCTTTATCCTCCGGGGAGCTGTTTTTT
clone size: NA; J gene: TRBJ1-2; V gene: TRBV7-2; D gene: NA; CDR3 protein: CASSLVVGLGASGYTF; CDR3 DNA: TGTGCCAGCAGCTTAGTGGTCGGATTAGGGGCGTCGGGCTACACCTTC
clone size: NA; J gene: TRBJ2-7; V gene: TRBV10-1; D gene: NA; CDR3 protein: CASSEGFQAHEQYF; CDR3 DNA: TGCGCCAGCAGTGAAGGGTTTCAGGCCCACGAGCAGTACTTC
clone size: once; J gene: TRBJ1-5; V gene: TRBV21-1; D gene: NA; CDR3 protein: CASSKARRFGTGGWQPQHF; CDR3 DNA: TGTGCCAGCAGCAAAGCGCGACGGTTCGGAACAGGGGGCTGGCAGCCCCAGCATTTT
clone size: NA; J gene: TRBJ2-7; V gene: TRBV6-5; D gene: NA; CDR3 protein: CASSYRSTGPGGEQYF; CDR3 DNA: TGTGCCAGCAGTTACCGATCGACAGGGCCGGGGGGGGAGCAGTACTTC
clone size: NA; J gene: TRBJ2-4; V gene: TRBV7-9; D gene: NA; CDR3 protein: CASSLATGEQYF; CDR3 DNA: TGTGCCAGCAGCCTAGCGACGGGAGAACAGTACTTC
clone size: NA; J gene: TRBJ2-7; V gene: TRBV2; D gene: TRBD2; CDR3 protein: CASSGTSGVEQYF; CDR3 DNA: TGTGCCAGCAGTGGTACTAGCGGGGTCGAGCAGTACTTC
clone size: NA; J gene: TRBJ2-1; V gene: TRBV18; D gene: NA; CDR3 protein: CASSPPIRGSSYNEQFF; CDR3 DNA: TGTGCCAGCTCACCACCGATCCGGGGGAGCTCCTACAATGAGCAGTTCTTC
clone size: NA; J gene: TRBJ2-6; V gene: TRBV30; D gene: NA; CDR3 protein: CASPGSGANVLTF; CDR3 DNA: TGTGCCTCCCCGGGCTCTGGGGCCAACGTCCTGACTTTC
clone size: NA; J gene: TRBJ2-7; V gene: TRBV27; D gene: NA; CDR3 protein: CASRRARDFYEQYF; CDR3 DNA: TGTGCCTCCAGAAGGGCCAGGGATTTTTACGAGCAGTACTTC
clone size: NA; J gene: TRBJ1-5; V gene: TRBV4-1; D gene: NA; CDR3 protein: CASSQVWGAPNQPQHF; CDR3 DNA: TGCGCCAGCAGCCAAGTGTGGGGGGCCCCCAATCAGCCCCAGCATTTT
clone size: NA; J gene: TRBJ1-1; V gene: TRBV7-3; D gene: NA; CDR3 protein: CASSQTVMNTEAFF; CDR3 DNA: TGTGCCAGCAGCCAGACAGTCATGAACACTGAAGCTTTCTTT
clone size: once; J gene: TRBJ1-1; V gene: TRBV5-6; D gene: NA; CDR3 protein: CASSQGDYSNTEAFF; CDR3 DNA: TGTGCCAGCAGCCAAGGGGACTATTCGAACACTGAAGCTTTCTTT
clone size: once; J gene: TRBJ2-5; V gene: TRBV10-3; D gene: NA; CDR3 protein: CAISREETQYF; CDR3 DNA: TGTGCCATCAGTCGGGAAGAGACCCAGTACTTC
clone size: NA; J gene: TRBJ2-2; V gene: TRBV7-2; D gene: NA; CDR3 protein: CASSSQGGPNTGELFF; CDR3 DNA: TGTGCCAGCAGCTCGCAGGGGGGACCGAACACCGGGGAGCTGTTTTTT
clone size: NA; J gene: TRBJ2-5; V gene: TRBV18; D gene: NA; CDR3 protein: CASSPPGYQETQYF; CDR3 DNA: TGTGCCAGCTCACCCCCCGGGTACCAAGAGACCCAGTACTTC
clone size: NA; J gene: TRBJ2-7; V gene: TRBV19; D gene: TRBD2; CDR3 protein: CASTGLAGAAEQYF; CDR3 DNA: TGTGCCAGTACCGGACTAGCGGGGGCGGCCGAGCAGTACTTC
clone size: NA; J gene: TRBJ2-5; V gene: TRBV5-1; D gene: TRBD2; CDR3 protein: CASSVGLAVTGKQETQYF; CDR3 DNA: TGCGCCAGCAGCGTTGGACTAGCGGTCACAGGGAAACAAGAGACCCAGTACTTC
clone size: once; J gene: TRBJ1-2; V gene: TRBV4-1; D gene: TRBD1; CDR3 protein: CASSSQGINYGYTF; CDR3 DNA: TGCGCCAGCAGCTCACAGGGGATTAACTATGGCTACACCTTC
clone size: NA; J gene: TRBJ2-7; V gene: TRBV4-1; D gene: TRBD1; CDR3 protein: CASSHRDRGYEQYF; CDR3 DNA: TGCGCCAGCAGCCATAGGGACAGAGGCTACGAGCAGTACTTC
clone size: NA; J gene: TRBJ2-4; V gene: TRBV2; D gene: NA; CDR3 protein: CASSTGIAKNIQYF; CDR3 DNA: TGTGCCAGCAGCACAGGGATAGCCAAAAACATTCAGTACTTC
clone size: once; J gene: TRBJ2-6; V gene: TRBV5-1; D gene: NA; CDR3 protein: CASSLAGAGANVLTF; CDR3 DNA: TGCGCCAGCAGCTTGGCCGGGGCCGGGGCCAACGTCCTGACTTTC
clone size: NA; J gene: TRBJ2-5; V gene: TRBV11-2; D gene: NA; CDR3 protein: CASSPTGTYGETQYF; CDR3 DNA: TGTGCCAGCAGCCCGACCGGGACTTATGGTGAGACCCAGTACTTC
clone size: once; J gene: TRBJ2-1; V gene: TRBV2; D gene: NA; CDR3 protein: CASRELAPSGEQFF; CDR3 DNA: TGTGCCAGCAGGGAGCTAGCACCGTCGGGTGAGCAGTTCTTC
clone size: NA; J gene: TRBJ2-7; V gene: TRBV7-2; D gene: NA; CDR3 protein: CASRGAGTLAYEQYF; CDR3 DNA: TGTGCCAGCAGGGGGGCAGGGACTCTTGCCTACGAGCAGTACTTC
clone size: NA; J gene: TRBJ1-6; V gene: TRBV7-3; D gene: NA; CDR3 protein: CASSLTWLRDNSPLHF; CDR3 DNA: TGTGCCAGCAGCTTAACCTGGTTGAGGGATAATTCACCCCTCCACTTT
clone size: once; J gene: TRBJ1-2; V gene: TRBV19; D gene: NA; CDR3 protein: CASSIAQGLRNGYTF; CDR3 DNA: TGTGCCAGTAGTATAGCGCAGGGACTGAGAAATGGCTACACCTTC
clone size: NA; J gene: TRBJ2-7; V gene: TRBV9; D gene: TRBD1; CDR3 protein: CASSPGQGYEQYF; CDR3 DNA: TGTGCCAGCAGCCCCGGACAGGGCTACGAGCAGTACTTC
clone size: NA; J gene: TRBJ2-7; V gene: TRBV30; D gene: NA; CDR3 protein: CAWSVSRYEQYF; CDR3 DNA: TGTGCCTGGAGTGTAAGCCGCTACGAGCAGTACTTC
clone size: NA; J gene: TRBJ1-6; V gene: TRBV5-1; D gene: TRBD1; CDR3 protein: CASSFAGTGSSYNSPLHF; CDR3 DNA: TGCGCCAGCAGCTTCGCTGGGACAGGGAGCTCCTATAATTCACCCCTCCACTTT